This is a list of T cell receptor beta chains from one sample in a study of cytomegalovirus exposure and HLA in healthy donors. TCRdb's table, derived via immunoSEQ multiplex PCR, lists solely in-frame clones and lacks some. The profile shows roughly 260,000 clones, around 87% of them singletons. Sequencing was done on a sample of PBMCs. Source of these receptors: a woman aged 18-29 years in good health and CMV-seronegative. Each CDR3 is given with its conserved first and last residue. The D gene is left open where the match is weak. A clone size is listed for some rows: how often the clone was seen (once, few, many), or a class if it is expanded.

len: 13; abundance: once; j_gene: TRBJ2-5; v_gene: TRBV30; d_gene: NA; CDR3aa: CAWSGEYQETQYF; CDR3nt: TGTGCCTGGAGTGGAGAGTACCAAGAGACCCAGTACTTC
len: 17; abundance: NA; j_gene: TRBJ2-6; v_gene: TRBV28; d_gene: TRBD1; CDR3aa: CASSLGQGPSGANVLTF; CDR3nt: TGTGCCAGCAGTCTCGGACAGGGGCCCTCTGGGGCCAACGTCCTGACTTTC
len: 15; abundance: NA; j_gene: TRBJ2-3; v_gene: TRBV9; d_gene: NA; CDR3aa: CASSVGLLAPDTQYF; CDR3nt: TGTGCCAGCAGCGTTGGGTTGCTAGCCCCAGATACGCAGTATTTT
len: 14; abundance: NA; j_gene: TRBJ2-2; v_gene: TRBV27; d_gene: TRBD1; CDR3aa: CASRYRGPSGELFF; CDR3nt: TGTGCCAGCCGATACAGGGGGCCGAGCGGGGAGCTGTTTTTT
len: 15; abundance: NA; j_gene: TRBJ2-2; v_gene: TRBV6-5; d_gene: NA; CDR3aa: CASSLLLSNTGELFF; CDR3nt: TGTGCCAGCAGCCTCTTACTTTCCAACACCGGGGAGCTGTTTTTT
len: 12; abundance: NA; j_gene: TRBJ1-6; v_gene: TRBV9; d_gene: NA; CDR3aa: CASSVGPPPLHF; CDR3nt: TGTGCCAGCAGCGTCGGTCCTCCACCCCTCCACTTT
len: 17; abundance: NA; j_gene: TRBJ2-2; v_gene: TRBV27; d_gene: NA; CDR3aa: CASSSPVRGLTYGELFF; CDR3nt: TGTGCCAGCAGTTCCCCGGTGCGTGGGCTCACCTACGGGGAGCTGTTTTTT
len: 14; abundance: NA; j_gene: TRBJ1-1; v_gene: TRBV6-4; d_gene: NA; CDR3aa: CASSETAWNTEAFF; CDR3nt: TGTGCCAGCAGTGAAACAGCCTGGAACACTGAAGCTTTCTTT
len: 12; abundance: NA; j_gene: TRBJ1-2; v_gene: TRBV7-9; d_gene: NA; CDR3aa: CASSLGAAGYTF; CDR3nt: TGTGCCAGCAGCTTAGGGGCCGCGGGCTACACCTTC
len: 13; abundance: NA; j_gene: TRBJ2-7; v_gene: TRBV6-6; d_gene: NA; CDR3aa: CASRLHPTGEQYF; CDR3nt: TGTGCCAGCAGATTGCACCCGACTGGGGAGCAGTACTTC
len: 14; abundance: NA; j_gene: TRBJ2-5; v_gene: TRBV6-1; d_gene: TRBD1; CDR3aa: CALGRTGGVETQYF; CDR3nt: TGTGCCCTCGGACGGACAGGGGGAGTAGAGACCCAGTACTTC
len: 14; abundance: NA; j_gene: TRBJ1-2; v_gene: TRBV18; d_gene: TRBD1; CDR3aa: CASSLDRVNYGYTF; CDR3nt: TGTGCCAGCTCATTGGACAGGGTTAACTATGGCTACACCTTC
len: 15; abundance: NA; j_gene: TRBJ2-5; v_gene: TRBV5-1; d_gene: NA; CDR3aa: CASTRENDLRETQYF; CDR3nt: TGCGCCAGCACCAGGGAAAATGATTTGCGAGAGACCCAGTACTTC
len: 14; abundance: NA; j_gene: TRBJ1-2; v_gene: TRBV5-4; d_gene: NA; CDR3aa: CASSSSETDYGYTF; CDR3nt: TGTGCCAGCAGCTCCTCCGAGACAGACTATGGCTACACCTTC
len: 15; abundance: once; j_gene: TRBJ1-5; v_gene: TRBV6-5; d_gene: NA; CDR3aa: CASSYSMRSNQPQHF; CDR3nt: TGTGCCAGCAGTTACTCGATGAGAAGCAATCAGCCCCAGCATTTT
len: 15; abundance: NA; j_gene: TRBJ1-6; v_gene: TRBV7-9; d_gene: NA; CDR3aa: CASSLRDNPASPLHF; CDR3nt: TGTGCCAGCAGCTTACGGGACAATCCAGCCTCACCCCTCCACTTT
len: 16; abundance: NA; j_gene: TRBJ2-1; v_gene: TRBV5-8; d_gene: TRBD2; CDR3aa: CASSLVGGSSHNEQFF; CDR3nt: TGTGCCAGCAGCTTGGTGGGAGGGTCCTCCCACAATGAGCAGTTCTTC
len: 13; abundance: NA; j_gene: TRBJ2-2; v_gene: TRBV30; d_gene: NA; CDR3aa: CAWKGGNTGELFF; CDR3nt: TGTGCCTGGAAAGGGGGTAATACCGGGGAGCTGTTTTTT
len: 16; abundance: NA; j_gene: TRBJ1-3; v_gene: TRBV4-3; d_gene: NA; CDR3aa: CASSQDHLASGNTIYF; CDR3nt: TGCGCCAGCAGCCAAGATCATCTGGCTTCGGGAAACACCATATATTTT
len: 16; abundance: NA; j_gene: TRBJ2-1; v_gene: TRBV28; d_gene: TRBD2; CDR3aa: CASRETSGVSYNEQFF; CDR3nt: TGTGCCAGCAGGGAGACTAGCGGGGTATCCTACAATGAGCAGTTCTTC
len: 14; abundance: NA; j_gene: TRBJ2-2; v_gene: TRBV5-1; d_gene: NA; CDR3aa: CASSLTPGIGELFF; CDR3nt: TGCGCCAGCAGCTTGACTCCAGGGATCGGGGAGCTGTTTTTT
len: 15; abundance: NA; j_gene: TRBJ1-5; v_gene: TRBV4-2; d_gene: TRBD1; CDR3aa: CASSQRTGSNQPQHF; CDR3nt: TGTGCCAGCAGCCAGAGGACAGGGAGCAATCAGCCCCAGCATTTT
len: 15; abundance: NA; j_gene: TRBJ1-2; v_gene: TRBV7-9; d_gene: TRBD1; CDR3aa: CASSSTGFTNYGYTF; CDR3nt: TGTGCCAGCAGCTCGACAGGGTTTACTAACTATGGCTACACCTTC
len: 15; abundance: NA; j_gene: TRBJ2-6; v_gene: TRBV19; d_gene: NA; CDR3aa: CASSAWEAEANVLTF; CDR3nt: TGTGCCAGTTCTGCCTGGGAGGCTGAGGCCAACGTCCTGACTTTC
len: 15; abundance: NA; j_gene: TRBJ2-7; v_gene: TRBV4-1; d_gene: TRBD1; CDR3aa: CASSPGQGGTYEQYF; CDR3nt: TGCGCCAGCAGCCCGGGACAGGGGGGCACCTACGAGCAGTACTTC
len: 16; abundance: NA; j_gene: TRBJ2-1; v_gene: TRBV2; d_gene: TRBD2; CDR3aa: CASSETSGGGFNEQFF; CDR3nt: TGTGCCAGCAGTGAAACTAGCGGGGGGGGATTCAATGAGCAGTTCTTC
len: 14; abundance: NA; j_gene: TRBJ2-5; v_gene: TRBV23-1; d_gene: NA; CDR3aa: CASSQSPTQETQYF; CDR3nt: TGCGCCAGCAGTCAATCGCCGACACAAGAGACCCAGTACTTC
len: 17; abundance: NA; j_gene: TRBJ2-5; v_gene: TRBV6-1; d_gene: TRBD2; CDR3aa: CASSDLSSGGAGETQYF; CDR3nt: TGTGCCAGCAGTGACCTATCTAGCGGGGGGGCCGGAGAGACCCAGTACTTC
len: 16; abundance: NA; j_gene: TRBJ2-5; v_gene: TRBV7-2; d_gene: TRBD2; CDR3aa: CASSLVPAGAQETQYF; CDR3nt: TGTGCCAGCAGCTTAGTGCCAGCGGGGGCCCAAGAGACCCAGTACTTC
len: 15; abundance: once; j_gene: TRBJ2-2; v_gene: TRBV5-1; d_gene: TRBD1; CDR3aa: CASSSRQGANGELFF; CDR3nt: TGCGCCAGCAGCTCGAGACAGGGGGCGAACGGGGAGCTGTTTTTT
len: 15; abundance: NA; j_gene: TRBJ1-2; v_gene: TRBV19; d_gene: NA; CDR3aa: CASSSPFGRLGGYTF; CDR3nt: TGTGCCAGTAGTAGCCCCTTTGGGCGCTTAGGTGGCTACACCTTC
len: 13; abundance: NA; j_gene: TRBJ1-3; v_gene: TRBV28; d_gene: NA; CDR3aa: CASRGVSGNTIYF; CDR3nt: TGTGCCAGCCGGGGGGTCTCTGGAAACACCATATATTTT
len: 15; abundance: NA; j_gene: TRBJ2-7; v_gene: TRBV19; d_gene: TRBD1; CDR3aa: CASSPRTGVTDEQYF; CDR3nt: TGTGCCAGTAGTCCCCGGACAGGGGTGACAGACGAGCAGTACTTC
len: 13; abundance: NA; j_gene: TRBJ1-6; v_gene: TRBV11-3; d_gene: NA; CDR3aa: CASSFGGNSPLHF; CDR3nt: TGTGCCAGCAGCTTTGGGGGGAATTCACCCCTCCACTTT
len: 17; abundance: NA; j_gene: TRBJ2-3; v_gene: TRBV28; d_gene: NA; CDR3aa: CASSFVGPGGSTDTQYF; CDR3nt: TGTGCCAGCAGCTTTGTAGGGCCAGGGGGGAGCACAGATACGCAGTATTTT
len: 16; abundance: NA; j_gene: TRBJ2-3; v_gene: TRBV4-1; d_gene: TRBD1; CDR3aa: CASSQLGQGRTDTQYF; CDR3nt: TGCGCCAGCAGCCAGCTGGGACAGGGGAGGACAGATACGCAGTATTTT
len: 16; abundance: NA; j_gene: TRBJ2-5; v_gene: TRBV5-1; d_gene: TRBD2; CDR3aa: CASSLYSGGHQETQYF; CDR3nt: TGCGCCAGCAGCTTGTATAGCGGGGGGCACCAAGAGACCCAGTACTTC
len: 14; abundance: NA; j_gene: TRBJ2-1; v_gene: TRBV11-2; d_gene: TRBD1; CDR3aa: CASRTGQGIDEQFF; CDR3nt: TGTGCCAGCAGAACGGGACAGGGTATCGATGAGCAGTTCTTC
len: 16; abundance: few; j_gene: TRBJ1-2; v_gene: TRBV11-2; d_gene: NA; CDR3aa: CASSSGASRGNYGYTF; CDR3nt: TGTGCCAGCAGCTCCGGGGCCAGCAGGGGTAACTATGGCTACACCTTC
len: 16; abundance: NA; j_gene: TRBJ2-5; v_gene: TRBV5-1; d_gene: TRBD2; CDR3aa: CASSLVASGAWETQYF; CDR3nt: TGCGCCAGCAGCCTGGTGGCTAGCGGCGCTTGGGAGACCCAGTACTTC
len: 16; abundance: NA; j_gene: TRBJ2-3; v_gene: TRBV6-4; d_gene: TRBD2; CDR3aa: CASARLAGGIKDTQYF; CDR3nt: TGTGCCAGCGCAAGACTAGCGGGGGGAATTAAGGATACGCAGTATTTT
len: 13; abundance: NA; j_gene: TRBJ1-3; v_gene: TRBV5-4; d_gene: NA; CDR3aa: CASSLARGNTIYF; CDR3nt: TGTGCCAGCAGCTTGGCGCGCGGAAACACCATATATTTT
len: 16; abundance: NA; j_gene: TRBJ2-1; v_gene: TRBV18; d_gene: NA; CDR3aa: CASSPSEARAPVGQFF; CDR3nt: TGTGCCAGCTCACCCAGTGAGGCTAGAGCCCCGGTAGGGCAGTTCTTC
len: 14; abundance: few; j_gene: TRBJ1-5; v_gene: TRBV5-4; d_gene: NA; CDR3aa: CASSLHPGGQPQHF; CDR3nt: TGTGCCAGCAGCTTGCACCCGGGCGGGCAGCCCCAGCATTTT
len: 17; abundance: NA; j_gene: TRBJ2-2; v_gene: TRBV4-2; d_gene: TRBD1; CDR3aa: CASSQDGEVRGPSELFF; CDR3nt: TGTGCCAGCAGCCAAGACGGGGAGGTCAGGGGGCCGTCGGAGCTGTTTTTT
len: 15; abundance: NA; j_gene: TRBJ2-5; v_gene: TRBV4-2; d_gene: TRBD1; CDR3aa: CASSQGQGDQETQYF; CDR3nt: TGTGCCAGCAGCCAAGGCCAGGGGGACCAAGAGACCCAGTACTTC
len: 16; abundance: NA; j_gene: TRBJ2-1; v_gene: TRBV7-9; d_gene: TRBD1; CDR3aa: CASSLAQGQGDNEQFF; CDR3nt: TGTGCCAGCAGCTTAGCGCAGGGGCAGGGGGACAATGAGCAGTTCTTC
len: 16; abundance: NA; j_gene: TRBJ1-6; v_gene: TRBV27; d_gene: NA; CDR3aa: CASSLTPGSYNSPLHF; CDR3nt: TGTGCCAGCAGTTTAACACCCGGGAGCTATAATTCACCCCTCCACTTT
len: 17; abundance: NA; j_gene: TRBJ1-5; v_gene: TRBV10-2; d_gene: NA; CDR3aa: CASSPSGGTGDSQPQHF; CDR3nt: TGCGCCAGCAGCCCTTCGGGGGGAACCGGGGATAGTCAGCCCCAGCATTTT
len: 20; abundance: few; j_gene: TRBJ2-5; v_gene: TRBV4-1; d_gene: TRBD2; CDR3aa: CASSLPTGPTSGSPVETQYF; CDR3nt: TGCGCCAGCAGCCTGCCTACCGGTCCGACTAGCGGGTCTCCTGTGGAGACCCAGTACTTC
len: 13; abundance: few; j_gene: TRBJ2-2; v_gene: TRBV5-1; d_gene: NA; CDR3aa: CASSLELTGELFF; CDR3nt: TGCGCCAGCAGCTTGGAACTCACCGGGGAGCTGTTTTTT
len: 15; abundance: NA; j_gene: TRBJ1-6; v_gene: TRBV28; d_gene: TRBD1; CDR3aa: CASKRGTANNSPLHF; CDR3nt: TGTGCCAGCAAAAGAGGGACAGCGAATAATTCACCCCTCCACTTT
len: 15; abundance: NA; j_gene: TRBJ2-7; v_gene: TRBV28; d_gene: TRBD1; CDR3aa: CASTTIGDSGAEQYF; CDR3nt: TGTGCCAGCACCACAATCGGGGACAGCGGCGCCGAGCAGTACTTC
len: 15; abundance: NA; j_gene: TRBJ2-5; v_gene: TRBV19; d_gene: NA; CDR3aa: CASSKRLDRQETQYF; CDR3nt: TGTGCCAGTAGTAAGAGACTCGACAGGCAAGAGACCCAGTACTTC
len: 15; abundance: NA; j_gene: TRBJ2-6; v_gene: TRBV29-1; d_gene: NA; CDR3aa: CSVAAVLSGANVLTF; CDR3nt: TGCAGCGTGGCTGCGGTCCTCTCTGGGGCCAACGTCCTGACTTTC